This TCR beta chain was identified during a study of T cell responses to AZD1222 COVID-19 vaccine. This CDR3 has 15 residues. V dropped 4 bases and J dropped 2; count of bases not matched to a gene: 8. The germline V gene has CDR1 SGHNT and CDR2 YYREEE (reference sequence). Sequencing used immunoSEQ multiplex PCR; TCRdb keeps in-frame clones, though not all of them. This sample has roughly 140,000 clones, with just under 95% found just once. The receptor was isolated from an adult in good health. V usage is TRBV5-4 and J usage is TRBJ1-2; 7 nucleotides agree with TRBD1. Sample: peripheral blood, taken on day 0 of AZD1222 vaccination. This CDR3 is CASSEATGPNYGYTF. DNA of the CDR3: TGTGCCAGCAGCGAAGCGACAGGGCCAAACTATGGCTACACCTTC.